This T cell receptor beta chain was captured in a study of CXCR3-negative and CXCR3-positive naive CD8 T cells. Study-wide background: Total TRB output reached some 140 million reads, about 1.5 +/- 0.3 million per library.

It was by 5' RACE with UMI labels that the TRB cDNA libraries were prepared. With the 5' RACE reads reprocessed, TCRdb shows one record per CDR3 protein and no DNA. The table lists tens of thousands of distinct CDR3 sequences, with 10% in the top ten. This CDR3 has 14 amino acids. CDR1 and CDR2 (germline): MDHEN, SYDVKM. The gene calls are TRBV28 and TRBJ2-5; TCRdb's assignment of TRBD1 cannot be checked, as there is no DNA. The sequence was collected from a human donor in good health. Some clones in this sample may be carry-over from other donors' samples. Sequenced input: memory CD8+ T cells from blood. The CDR3 is CASSFRLGGETQYF.